The 4 T cell receptor beta chains reported below all come from one sample, sequenced in a study of cytomegalovirus exposure and HLA in healthy donors. It was with 60 Vbeta and 13 Jbeta primers that the PCR ran. Libraries were prepared by immunoSEQ multiplex PCR; TCRdb keeps only in-frame clonotypes and omits some of them. This sample yields approximately 40,000 clones, of which 66% are seen a single time; roughly a sixth belongs to the top ten. The sequenced sample consisted of PBMCs. The receptors stem from a middle-aged man in good health and CMV-seropositive.

In regard to this clone: Because it lacks the conserved phenylalanine or tryptophan at the end, this CDR3 is likely a read error. V and J are TRBV29-1 and TRBJ2-3; D remains unclear. The CDR3 is 10 residues long. V lost 3 bases and J 4 bases, leaving 2 bases between the germline ends. Germline values: CDR1 SQVTM, CDR2 ANQGSEA. Here the CDR3 DNA reads TGCAGCGTTGAGGCAGATACGCAGTATGTT. Its translation: CSVEADTQYV.

This clone has just a few counts. The genes are TRBV6-5 and TRBJ2-2; D uncertain. Germline CDR1 reads MNHEY; CDR2 reads SVGAGI. Trimming stripped 5 bases from V and 4 bases from J, with 8 bases between. This CDR3 is 13 amino acids long. The CDR3 reads CASSAPVTGELFF. The CDR3 DNA sequence: TGTGCCAGCAGTGCGCCCGTCACCGGGGAGCTGTTTTTT.

CDR3 in amino acids: CASQRVGETQYF. Written as DNA, the CDR3 is TGCGCCTCCCAGAGGGTAGGGGAGACCCAGTACTTC. The J gene is TRBJ2-5, the V gene TRBV5-1, with D maybe TRBD2 (5 bases). Trimming left V 10 bases short and J 5 bases short, with 15 bases between. CDR3 length equals 12 residues. CDR1 is SGHRS, CDR2 YFSETQ, per germline.

The CDR3 region is CSVGTGFNSPLHF. The DNA for the CDR3 is TGCAGCGTGGGGACAGGGTTCAATTCACCCCTCCACTTT. The chain uses TRBV29-1 and TRBJ1-6, with 9 bases aligning to TRBD1. V was clipped by 6 bases and J by 7 bases; unmatched bases: 4. This CDR3 region has 13 residues. CDR1 is SQVTM and CDR2 is ANQGSEA in the germline V gene.